What follows are 20 T cell receptor beta chains derived from one specimen sequenced in a study of T cells after yellow fever vaccination. A single record per CDR3 protein comes from TCRdb applying MiXCR to the 5' RACE reads. Of approximately 450,000 distinct CDR3 sequences detected, about 17% appear once; the ten largest clones hold roughly a sixth. This specimen was PBMCs, taken before the yellow fever booster vaccination. The receptors come from a man younger than 35 who received the YFV17D yellow fever vaccine.

This clonotype was counted many times. The chain couples TRBV4-1 to TRBJ2-3; D remains ambiguous. The V gene lost 4 bases and the J gene lost 4 bases, with 12 bases spanning the gap. This CDR3 spans 14 amino acids. Germline CDR1 is MGHRA and CDR2 is YSYEKL. CDR3 nucleotide sequence: TGCGCCAGCAGCCTCCGGGCTACACCAGATACGCAGTATTTT. Encoded protein: CASSLRATPDTQYF.

The chain combines TRBV18 with TRBJ1-1; 8 positions agree with TRBD1. The CDR3 is 14 amino acids. Germline V gives CDR1 KGHSH, CDR2 LQKENI. After removal of 7 bases from V and 5 bases from J, the junction contained 9 bases not matched to a gene. The DNA of the CDR3 is TGTGCCAGCTTGAGACAGGGGCTTTGGACTGAAGCTTTCTTT. It encodes CASLRQGLWTEAFF.

This clonotype was seen more than once but under ten times. This chain joins TRBV27 and TRBJ1-5; 11 bases line up with TRBD1. The CDR3 totals 16 residues. With V trimmed by 5 bases and J by 4 bases, 7 bases remained unmatched. The germline CDR1 and CDR2 sequences are MNHEY and SMNVEV (reference sequence). CDR3 amino acids: CASSIGQGARNQPQHF. The CDR3 region has the DNA TGTGCCAGCAGTATAGGACAGGGGGCGAGGAATCAGCCCCAGCATTTT.

The chain uses TRBV5-1 and TRBJ1-1, with no clear D. The germline V gene encodes CDR1 SGHRS and CDR2 YFSETQ. This CDR3 is 16 amino acids long. V lost 1 base and J 2 bases, leaving 15 bases between the germline ends. CDR3 sequence (DNA): TGCGCCAGCAGCTTGTCCCCCCGGCCAGGCAACACTGAAGCTTTCTTT. Translated, it gives CASSLSPRPGNTEAFF.

This clonotype was counted only a few times. The chain is built from TRBV29-1 and TRBJ1-2; 9 nucleotides agree with TRBD1. Trimming cost V 6 bases and J 6 bases; bases outside gene matches: 2. The CDR3 has 11 residues. Germline CDR1 SQVTM, CDR2 ANQGSEA. This chain's CDR3 is CSVGTGNGYTF. As DNA, the CDR3 is TGCAGCGTGGGGACAGGGAATGGCTACACCTTC.

The chain uses TRBV7-2 and TRBJ1-2; a weak D match, TRBD1 (5 bases). Trimming shortened V by 3 bases and J by 9 bases, and 17 bases separated the two germline ends. The germline CDR1 and CDR2 sequences are SGHTA and FQGNSA. The CDR3 spans 14 residues. The CDR3, as DNA: TGTGCCAGCAGCTTGGGGACTATGGACGCCCGCTACACCTTC. Its protein product is CASSLGTMDARYTF.

This clonotype was detected only a few times. This chain uses TRBV5-1 with TRBJ2-1; possible D gene TRBD1, 5 bases. In germline, CDR1 is SGHRS, CDR2 YFSETQ. The CDR3 runs to 16 residues. V was pared by 4 bases and J by 4 bases, with 18 bases between. CDR3 nucleotides: TGCGCCAGCAGCGGATCCAAGCTGACAGAATACAATGAGCAGTTCTTC. This translates into CASSGSKLTEYNEQFF. The full variable domain, completed using reference TRBV5-1 and TRBJ2-1, is KAGVTQTPRYLIKTRGQQVTLSCSPISGHRSVSWYQQTPGQGLQFLFEYFSETQRNKGNFPGRFSGRQFSNSRSEMNVSTLELGDSALYLCASSGSKLTEYNEQFFGPGTRLTVL.

This clonotype was seen more than once but under ten times. V usage is TRBV7-9 and J usage is TRBJ2-7; 9 bases are a match to TRBD1. V was pared by 3 bases and J by 1 base, with 1 base of the junction left unmatched. CDR1 and CDR2 (germline): SEHNR, FQNEAQ (reference sequence). The length of the CDR3 is 14 residues. In DNA form, the CDR3 reads TGTGCCAGCAGCTTGGACAGGGGATCCTACGAGCAGTACGTC. Amino acids: CASSLDRGSYEQYV.

The gene calls are TRBV6-2 or TRBV6-3 and TRBJ1-5; 9 bases are a match to TRBD1. V was pared by 8 bases and J by 7 bases, with 3 bases of the junction left unmatched. CDR3 size: 12 residues. From germline, CDR1 is MNHEY and CDR2 SVGEGT. CDR3 loop: CASRTGEQPQHF. In DNA, the CDR3 is TGTGCCAGCCGGACAGGGGAACAGCCCCAGCATTTT.

This rearrangement joins TRBV5-1 to TRBJ2-5; 9 nucleotides agree with TRBD1. This CDR3 contains 14 residues. Germline assignment: CDR1 SGHRS and CDR2 YFSETQ. V lost 6 bases, J lost 5 bases, and 8 bases stayed unmatched. The CDR3 protein is CASTVTGGKETQYF. In DNA form, the CDR3 reads TGCGCCAGCACTGTTACAGGGGGCAAGGAGACCCAGTACTTC.

CDR3 residues: CASSPFRHATEAFF. CDR3 nucleotide sequence: TGTGCCAGCAGTCCCTTCAGACACGCCACTGAAGCTTTCTTT. V gene TRBV12-3 or TRBV12-4 combines with J gene TRBJ1-1; D gene unclear. V lost 5 bases and J lost 4, with 14 bases in between. The CDR3 spans 14 residues.

This clonotype has a handful of counts. The chain couples TRBV5-1 to TRBJ2-7; TRBD1 matches 9 bases. CDR3 length: 15 residues. V gave up 1 base and J gave up 5 bases; unmatched junction bases: 7. CDR1 is SGHRS and CDR2 is YFSETQ in the germline V gene. The CDR3 loop reads CASSLRDRDIDEQYF. CDR3 bases: TGCGCCAGCAGCTTGCGGGACAGGGATATCGACGAGCAGTACTTC.

The chain recombines TRBV28 with TRBJ2-3; D might be TRBD1 or TRBD2, each matching 5 bases. The CDR3 runs to 17 residues. Germline loops: CDR1 MDHEN, CDR2 SYDVKM. V lost 5 bases and J lost 0, with 18 bases in between. The CDR3 coding sequence is TGTGCCAGCAGTCCCACGGGTGGGGGTCTGAGCACAGATACGCAGTATTTT. Translating gives CASSPTGGGLSTDTQYF.

This clonotype occurred a few times. The J gene is TRBJ2-2, the V gene TRBV7-8, with D possibly matching TRBD1 (5 bases). The CDR3 covers 15 residues. Deletions cut 3 bases from V and 4 bases from J, with 12 bases between. CDR1 and CDR2 from the germline V gene are SGHVS and FQNEAQ. The CDR3 is CASSFNVQGTGELFF. CDR3 DNA: TGTGCCAGCAGCTTTAACGTCCAGGGCACCGGGGAGCTGTTTTTT.

There are a few counts of this clonotype. V is TRBV7-9 and J is TRBJ1-6, with TRBD1 as a possible D gene (5 bases). This CDR3 is 14 amino acids long. The V and J ends lost 5 bases and 14 bases respectively, with 19 bases between them. Germline V CDR1 and CDR2: SEHNR, FQNEAQ (reference sequence). Here the CDR3 reads CASSTGPQALSLHF. Here the CDR3 DNA reads TGTGCCAGCAGCACGGGACCTCAGGCTCTATCCCTCCACTTT.

This clonotype has more than one count but fewer than ten. V usage is TRBV6-5 and J usage is TRBJ1-6; D possibly corresponds to TRBD1 (5 bases). Trimming stripped 2 bases from V and 10 bases from J, with 21 bases between. This CDR3 contains 17 residues. Germline CDR1 reads MNHEY; CDR2 reads SVGAGI. CDR3 sequence: CASSYRRSWGLGSPLHF. The CDR3 DNA sequence: TGTGCCAGCAGTTACAGGCGTTCGTGGGGCCTAGGGTCACCCCTCCACTTT.

In its sample, this clonotype was seen many times. The chain combines TRBV5-6 with TRBJ1-5; no reliable D call. V lost 1 base, J lost 1 base, and 0 bases lay in between. CDR3 length: 12 amino acids. The germline V gene encodes CDR1 SGHDT and CDR2 YYEEEE. The CDR3 DNA is TGTGCCAGCAGCTTGAGCAATCAGCCCCAGCATTTT. This gives the protein CASSLSNQPQHF.

This clonotype was picked up a small number of times. The chain is built from TRBV11-3 and TRBJ2-5, with TRBD1 identical over 9 bases. Germline V gives CDR1 SGHNT, CDR2 YENEEA. V lost 5 bases, J lost 2 bases, and 6 bases stayed unmatched. The CDR3 sequence is 15 residues long. In DNA form, the CDR3 reads TGTGCCAGCAGCCCCGGGACAGGGATACAAGAGACCCAGTACTTC. Its translation: CASSPGTGIQETQYF.

This chain connects TRBV7-2 to TRBJ2-5; D is undetermined. This CDR3 has 14 amino acids. From germline, CDR1 is SGHTA and CDR2 FQGNSA. Trimming stripped 4 bases from V and 2 bases from J, with 11 bases between. The CDR3 sequence is CASSSAGVQETQYF. The CDR3 DNA is TGTGCCAGCAGCTCCGCAGGAGTTCAAGAGACCCAGTACTTC.

The chain employs TRBV19 and TRBJ1-1, with D possibly being TRBD1 (6 bases). V lost 7 bases, J lost 6 bases, and 18 bases lay in between. CDR1 is LNHDA, CDR2 SQIVND, per germline (reference sequence). CDR3 length equals 14 residues. The CDR3, as DNA: TGTGCCAGTACCACGGGGGCGGGAGGTCCTGAAGCTTTCTTT. This gives the protein CASTTGAGGPEAFF.